This T cell receptor beta chain is drawn from a study of T-cell memory formation after mild COVID-19. Study as a whole: Each donor largely had its own TCR clusters.

There are many counts of this clonotype. Its antigen is unknown. TCRdb used MiXCR to reprocess the 5' RACE reads, holding one entry per CDR3 protein. Among hundreds of thousands of distinct CDR3 sequences, 15% to 20% were seen once, and the ten largest hold 12%. General study findings and limits: CD4+ contracting clones were mainly CM and EM; CD8+ ones, EMRA.

The length of the CDR3 is 14 residues. V shed 2 bases and J 9 bases; nucleotides not matched to a gene: 7. The sequencing input was PBMCs or a T cell subset sorted from them (not recorded which). The V gene is TRBV12-3 or TRBV12-4, the J gene TRBJ2-1, with TRBD2 identical over 7 bases. This clonotype was sampled from an adult woman who had mild COVID-19 (a few samples of this study predate the infection). Cell type and time point are not known. For the CDR3, the DNA is TGTGCCAGCAGTTTAATGGGAGGGTACGGTGAGCAGTTCTTC. This translates into CASSLMGGYGEQFF.